Each of the 12 T cell receptor beta chains below was sequenced from the same sample in a study of OX40 agonist ivuxolimab in advanced cancers. The table came from immunoSEQ multiplex PCR; TCRdb's copy has only in-frame clones and leaves some out. The table shows 75,000 to 95,000 clones, with about 87% occurring only once. This specimen consisted of CD4+ or CD8+ T cells sorted from blood, obtained in a trial of the OX40 agonist ivuxolimab. The receptors were sampled from an adult with an advanced solid tumor such as melanoma, head and neck, liver or kidney cancer.

V is TRBV29-1 and J is TRBJ2-7; possible D gene TRBD2, 5 bases. The germline V gene has CDR1 SQVTM and CDR2 ANQGSEA. Trimming shortened V by 4 bases and J by 6 bases, and 10 bases separated the two germline ends. This CDR3 is 11 amino acids long. The CDR3 bases are TGCAGCGTTGGGGAGCTTGGCGAGCAGTACTTC. It encodes CSVGELGEQYF.

The V and J genes are TRBV27 and TRBJ1-2; D unclear. The CDR3 totals 13 residues. V was clipped by 4 bases and J by 2 bases, with 8 bases between them. Germline V CDR1 and CDR2: MNHEY, SMNVEV (reference sequence). The DNA for the CDR3 is TGTGCCAGCAGTTATGGCAGAAACTATGGCTACACCTTC. This codes for CASSYGRNYGYTF.

As regards this clone: A junction end diverges from the germline sequence, so it may reflect a read error. The V and J genes are TRBV11-2 and TRBJ1-2, with D possibly TRBD1 on 5 matching bases. Germline CDR1 is SGHAT and CDR2 is FQNNGV. CDR3 size: 13 residues. CDR3 in DNA: TGTGCCGGCAGCTTAGATATAGGGGACGGCTACACCTTC. This codes for CAGSLDIGDGYTF.

The chain carries TRBV11-1 and TRBJ1-2; TRBD1 matches 8 bases. Germline loops: CDR1 SGHAT, CDR2 FQDESV (reference sequence). This CDR3 comprises 16 residues. Unmatched junction bases numbered 15, after V lost 8 bases and J lost 4 bases. The CDR3: CASGRGGQGAGYGYTF. In nucleotides, the CDR3 is TGTGCCAGCGGACGGGGAGGTCAGGGGGCCGGCTATGGCTACACCTTC.

The V call is TRBV19, the J call TRBJ1-1; D gene uncertain. The germline V and J ends were trimmed by 3 bases and 1 base, with 18 bases remaining between them. This CDR3 is 17 amino acids long. From germline, CDR1 is LNHDA and CDR2 SQIVND (reference sequence). The DNA of the CDR3 is TGTGCCAGTAGTATCGGCTGGGCGGGAGGCGGGAACACTGAAGCTTTCTTT. Its protein product is CASSIGWAGGGNTEAFF.

This clone has only one observation. The rearrangement links TRBV9 to TRBJ2-3, with 9 bases lining up with TRBD1. CDR3 length equals 16 residues. V gave up 4 bases and J gave up 8 bases; unmatched junction bases: 14. From germline, CDR1 is SGDLS and CDR2 YYNGEE. The CDR3: CASSLTGGADPITQYF. The DNA of the CDR3 is TGTGCCAGCAGCCTAACAGGGGGCGCGGATCCGATTACGCAGTATTTT.

This clone occurred once. V gene TRBV6-1 combines with J gene TRBJ2-2, with TRBD2 as a possible D gene (6 bases). Trimming left V 0 bases short and J 7 bases short, with 9 bases between. Looked up from germline, CDR1 is MNHNS and CDR2 is SASEGT. This CDR3 spans 14 amino acids. The chain's CDR3 is CASSEARGGGELFF. DNA of the CDR3: TGTGCCAGCAGTGAAGCGAGGGGAGGCGGGGAGCTGTTTTTT.

This chain links TRBV6-5 with TRBJ2-3; D may match TRBD1 or TRBD2 (5 bases each). This CDR3 spans 15 amino acids. Germline V lookup: CDR1 MNHEY, CDR2 SVGAGI. The V gene lost 8 bases and the J gene lost 2 bases, with 17 bases spanning the gap. The CDR3 reads CASSRDPRYTDTQYF. CDR3 DNA: TGTGCCAGCTCCCGGGACCCGCGTTACACAGATACGCAGTATTTT.

This chain connects TRBV2 to TRBJ2-1; TRBD2 matches 10 bases. This CDR3 has 17 amino acids. Unmatched junction bases numbered 12, after V lost 6 bases and J lost 4 bases. Germline V gene data show CDR1 as SNHLY and CDR2 as FYNNEI. The CDR3 sequence is CASSRFPSGRKYNEQFF. The CDR3 DNA is TGTGCCAGCAGCCGGTTTCCTAGCGGGAGAAAATACAATGAGCAGTTCTTC.

The chain links TRBV11-1 to TRBJ2-3, with no clear D. The V and J ends lost 3 bases and 6 bases respectively, with 10 bases between them. The CDR3 is made up of 13 amino acids. The germline V gene encodes CDR1 SGHAT and CDR2 FQDESV (reference sequence). CDR3: CASSFMIPDTQYF. CDR3 bases: TGTGCCAGCAGCTTCATGATCCCGGATACGCAGTATTTT. Full variable domain (rest looked up from reference TRBV11-1 and TRBJ2-3): EAEVAQSPRYKITEKSQAVAFWCDPISGHATLYWYRQILGQGPELLVQFQDESVVDDSQLPKDRFSAERLKGVDSTLKIQPAELGDSAMYLCASSFMIPDTQYFGPGTRLTVL.

The CDR3 loop is CASSTSGLAGVNEQFF. CDR3 in DNA: TGTGCCAGTAGTACCTCGGGACTAGCGGGAGTCAATGAGCAGTTCTTC. V usage is TRBV19 and J usage is TRBJ2-1, with TRBD2 identical over 14 bases. Germline V gives CDR1 LNHDA, CDR2 SQIVND (reference sequence). There are 16 residues in the CDR3. V gave up 4 bases and J gave up 6 bases; unmatched junction bases: 5.

Worth noting for this clone: Other DNA sequences of this sample code for an identical CDR3. The genes are TRBV9 and TRBJ2-7; 8 bases fit TRBD2. V shed 0 bases, J shed 1 base, and the junction held 3 bases outside the gene matches. Germline CDR1 is SGDLS and CDR2 is YYNGEE. The CDR3 sequence is 15 residues long. The CDR3 here is CASSVGSGSSYEQYF. The DNA of the CDR3 is TGTGCCAGCAGCGTAGGAAGCGGGAGTTCCTACGAGCAGTACTTC.